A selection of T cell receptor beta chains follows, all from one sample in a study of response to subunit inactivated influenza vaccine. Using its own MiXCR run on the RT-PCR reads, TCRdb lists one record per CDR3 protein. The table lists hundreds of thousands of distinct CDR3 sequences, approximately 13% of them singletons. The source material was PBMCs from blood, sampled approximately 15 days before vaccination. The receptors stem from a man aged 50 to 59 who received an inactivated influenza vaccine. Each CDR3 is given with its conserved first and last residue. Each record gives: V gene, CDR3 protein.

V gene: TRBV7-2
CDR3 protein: CASSFGTVGTQYF

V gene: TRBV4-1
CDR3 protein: CASSPRTSGVTYNEQFF

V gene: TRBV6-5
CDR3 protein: CASSYTSGYTDTQYF

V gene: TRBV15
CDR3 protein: CATSRDRHRNYGYTF

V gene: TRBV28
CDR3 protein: CASSLIGTALKEAFF

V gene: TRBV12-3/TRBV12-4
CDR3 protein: CASKEITGVETQYF

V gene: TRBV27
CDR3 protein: CASSWRFTDTQYF

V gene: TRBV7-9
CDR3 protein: CASSQDREAYGYTF

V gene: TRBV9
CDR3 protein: CASSVGDGSYEQYF

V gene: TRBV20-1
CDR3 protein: CSAREAGQGNQPQHF

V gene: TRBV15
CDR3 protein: CATSRETSGETQYF

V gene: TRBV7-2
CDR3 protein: CASSRDSGNNQPQHF

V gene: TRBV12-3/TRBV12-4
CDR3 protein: CASSATGTYIYEQYF

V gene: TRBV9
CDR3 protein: CASTPSPSGYEQYF

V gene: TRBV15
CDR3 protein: CATSSERGDIGELYF

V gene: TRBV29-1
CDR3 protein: CSAATGGVNEQYF

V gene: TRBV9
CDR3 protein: CASSVGTSDNNEQFF

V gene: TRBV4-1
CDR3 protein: CASSFSLGPLSPEAFF

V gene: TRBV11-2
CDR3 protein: CASSPHRRETDTQYF

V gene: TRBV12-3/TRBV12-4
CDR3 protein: CASSLSWHSPFYEQYF

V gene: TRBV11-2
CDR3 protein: CASSFRQSTGYLETQYF

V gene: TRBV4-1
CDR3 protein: CASSQEWSLNQPQHF

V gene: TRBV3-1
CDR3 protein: CASSHIPGPKETQYF

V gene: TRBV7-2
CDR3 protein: CASRLDSYNEQFF

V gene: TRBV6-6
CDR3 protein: CASSPVSNEQYF

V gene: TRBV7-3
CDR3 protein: CARVAVFTDTQYF

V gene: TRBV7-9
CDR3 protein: CASSFGTGRYNEQFF

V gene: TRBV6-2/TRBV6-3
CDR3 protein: CASSYRLAAYEQYF

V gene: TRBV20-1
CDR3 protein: CSVPPGTRETQYF